Listed here are 4 T cell receptor beta chains from one sample, sequenced in a study of blood T cell repertoires in COVID-19. The data were produced by immunoSEQ multiplex PCR, yet TCRdb's version contains in-frame clones alone and is incomplete. This table has around 300,000 clones, about nine tenths appearing once. The sequencing input was peripheral blood. These receptors were obtained from a woman aged 25-40 years with COVID-19, enrolled during active disease.

This clone has only one observation. The chain joins TRBV11-2 to TRBJ1-3, with a tentative D call TRBD1 (5 bases). This CDR3 has 15 amino acids. Germline CDR1 reads SGHAT; CDR2 reads FQNNGV. V gave up 2 bases and J gave up 2 bases, with 10 bases separating them. CDR3 loop: CASSLPGPPGNTIYF. The CDR3 nucleotides are TGTGCCAGCAGCTTACCAGGGCCCCCTGGAAACACCATATATTTT.

This clone came up many times. This chain uses TRBV2 with TRBJ1-1; the match to TRBD1 covers 7 bases. This CDR3 is built from 14 residues. Per the germline V gene, CDR1 is SNHLY and CDR2 is FYNNEI. Germline trimming cut 7 bases from V and 1 base from J; bases unmatched to any gene: 6. The CDR3 DNA is TGTGCCAGCATTTTAGGACAGGCGAACACTGAAGCTTTCTTT. Residues: CASILGQANTEAFF.

This clone appeared a single time. The CDR3 spells CASSLSGLGNEQFF. DNA of the CDR3: TGTGCCAGCAGTCTTAGCGGACTCGGGAATGAGCAGTTCTTC. This rearrangement joins TRBV6-6 to TRBJ2-1; a weak D match, TRBD2 (6 bases). CDR3 size: 14 residues. Trimming left V 5 bases short and J 7 bases short, with 15 bases between. In germline, CDR1 is MNHNY, CDR2 SVGAGI (reference sequence).

V and J are TRBV6-1 and TRBJ2-1; 7 bases are shared with TRBD2. CDR1 is MNHNS and CDR2 is SASEGT in the germline V gene. Unmatched junction bases numbered 2, after V lost 3 bases and J lost 0 bases. CDR3 length: 15 residues. The CDR3 region is CASSEASGSYNEQFF. As DNA, the CDR3 is TGTGCCAGCAGTGAGGCTAGCGGCTCCTACAATGAGCAGTTCTTC.